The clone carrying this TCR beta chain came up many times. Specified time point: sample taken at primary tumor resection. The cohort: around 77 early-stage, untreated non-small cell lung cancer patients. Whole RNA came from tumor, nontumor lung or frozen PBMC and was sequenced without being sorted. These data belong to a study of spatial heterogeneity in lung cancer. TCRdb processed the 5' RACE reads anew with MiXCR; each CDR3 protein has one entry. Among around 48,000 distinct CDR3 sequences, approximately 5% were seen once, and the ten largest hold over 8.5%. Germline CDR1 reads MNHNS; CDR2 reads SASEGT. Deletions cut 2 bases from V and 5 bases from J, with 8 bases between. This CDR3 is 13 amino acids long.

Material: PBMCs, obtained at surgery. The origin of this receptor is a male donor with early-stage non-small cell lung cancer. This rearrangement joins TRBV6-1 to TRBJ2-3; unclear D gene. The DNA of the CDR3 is TGTGCCAGCAGTGAACTGAAGGTAGATACGCAGTATTTT. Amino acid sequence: CASSELKVDTQYF.